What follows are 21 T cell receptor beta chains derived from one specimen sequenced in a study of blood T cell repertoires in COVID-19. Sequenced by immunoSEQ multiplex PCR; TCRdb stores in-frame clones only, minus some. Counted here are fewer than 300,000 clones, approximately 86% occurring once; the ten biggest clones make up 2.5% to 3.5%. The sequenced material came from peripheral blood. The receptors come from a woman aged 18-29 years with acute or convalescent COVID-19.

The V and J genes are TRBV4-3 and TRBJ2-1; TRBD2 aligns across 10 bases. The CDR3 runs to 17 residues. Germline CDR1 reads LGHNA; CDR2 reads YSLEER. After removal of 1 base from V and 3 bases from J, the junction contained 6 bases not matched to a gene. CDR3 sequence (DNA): TGCGCCAGCAGCCAAGGAACCAGCGGGAGGGACTACAATGAGCAGTTCTTC. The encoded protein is CASSQGTSGRDYNEQFF.

The CDR3 coding sequence is TGCGCCAGCAGCGGACTAGTGGGCGGGGAGCTGTTTTTT. Its protein is CASSGLVGGELFF. This chain connects TRBV10-1 to TRBJ2-2; 7 bases map to TRBD2. The CDR3 is made up of 13 amino acids. Germline V gene lookup returns CDR1 WNHNN and CDR2 SYGVQD (reference sequence). Trimming removed 6 bases from V and 7 bases from J; junction bases left unmatched: 5.

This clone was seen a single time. The CDR3 DNA follows: TGCGCCAGCAGCTTGGTATCCAGGGGCAATGAGCAGTTCTTC. Translating it yields CASSLVSRGNEQFF. This chain connects TRBV5-1 to TRBJ2-1, with D perhaps TRBD1 (6 bases). Trimming left V 0 bases short and J 6 bases short, with 10 bases between. The CDR3 contains 14 residues. Germline loops: CDR1 SGHRS, CDR2 YFSETQ.

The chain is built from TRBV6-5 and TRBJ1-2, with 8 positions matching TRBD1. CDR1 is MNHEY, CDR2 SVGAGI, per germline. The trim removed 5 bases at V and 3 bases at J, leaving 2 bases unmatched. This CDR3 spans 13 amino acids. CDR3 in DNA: TGTGCCAGCAGTCAGACAGGGGACTATGGCTACACCTTC. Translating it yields CASSQTGDYGYTF.

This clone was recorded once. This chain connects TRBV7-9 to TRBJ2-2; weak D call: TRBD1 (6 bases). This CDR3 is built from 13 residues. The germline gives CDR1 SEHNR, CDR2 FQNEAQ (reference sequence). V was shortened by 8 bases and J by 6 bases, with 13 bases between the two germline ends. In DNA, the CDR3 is TGTGCCAGCGTAACAGGGTGGGCCGGGGAGCTGTTTTTT. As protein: CASVTGWAGELFF.

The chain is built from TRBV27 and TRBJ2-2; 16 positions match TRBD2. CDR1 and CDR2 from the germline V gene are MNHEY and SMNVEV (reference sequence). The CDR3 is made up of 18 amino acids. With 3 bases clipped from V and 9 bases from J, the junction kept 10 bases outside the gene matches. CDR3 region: CASSFRTGTSGRAWELFF. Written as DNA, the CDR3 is TGTGCCAGCAGTTTTAGGACAGGGACTAGCGGGAGGGCTTGGGAGCTGTTTTTT.

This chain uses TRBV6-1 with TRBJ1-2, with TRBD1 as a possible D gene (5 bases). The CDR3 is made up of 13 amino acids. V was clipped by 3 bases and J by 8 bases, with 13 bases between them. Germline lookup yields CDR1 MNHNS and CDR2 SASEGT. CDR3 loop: CASSELGGVGYTF. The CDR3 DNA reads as TGTGCCAGCAGTGAGCTGGGGGGGGTGGGCTACACCTTC.

The DNA for the CDR3 is TGTGCCAGCAGCCAAGCGGTCACTGGGGAGCTGTTTTTT. This codes for CASSQAVTGELFF. The chain carries TRBV3-1 (or the pseudogene TRBV3-2) and TRBJ2-2; D call uncertain. Trimming took off 1 base at V and 8 bases at J, with 8 bases between the two ends. This CDR3 has 13 residues. Germline V gene sequence: CDR1 LGHDT, CDR2 YNNKEL (reference sequence).

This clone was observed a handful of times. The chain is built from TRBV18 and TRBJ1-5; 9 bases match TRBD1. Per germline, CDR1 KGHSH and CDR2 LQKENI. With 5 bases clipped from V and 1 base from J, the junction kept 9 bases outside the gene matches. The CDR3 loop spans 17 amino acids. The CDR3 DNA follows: TGTGCCAGCTCAAGGACAGGGGCCAGGGGAAGCAATCAGCCCCAGCATTTT. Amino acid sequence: CASSRTGARGSNQPQHF.

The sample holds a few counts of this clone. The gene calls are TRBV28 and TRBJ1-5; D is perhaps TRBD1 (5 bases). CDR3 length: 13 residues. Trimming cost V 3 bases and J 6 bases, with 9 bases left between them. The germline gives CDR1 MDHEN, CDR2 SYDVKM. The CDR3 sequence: CASSFPGFQPQHF. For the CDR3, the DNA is TGTGCCAGCAGTTTCCCAGGGTTTCAGCCCCAGCATTTT.

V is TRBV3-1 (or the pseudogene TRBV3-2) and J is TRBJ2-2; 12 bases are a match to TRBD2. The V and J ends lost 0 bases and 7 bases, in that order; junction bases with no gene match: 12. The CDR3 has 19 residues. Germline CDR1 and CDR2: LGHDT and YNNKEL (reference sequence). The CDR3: CASSQEPPLAGGLFGELFF. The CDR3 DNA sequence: TGTGCCAGCAGCCAAGAACCCCCACTAGCGGGAGGTCTGTTCGGGGAGCTGTTTTTT.

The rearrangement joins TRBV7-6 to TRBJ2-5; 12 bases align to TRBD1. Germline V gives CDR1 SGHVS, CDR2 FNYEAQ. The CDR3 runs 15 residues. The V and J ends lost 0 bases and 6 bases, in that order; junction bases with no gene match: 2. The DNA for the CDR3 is TGTGCCAGCAGCTTAGCGGGACAGGGGGCACAGACCCAGTACTTC. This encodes CASSLAGQGAQTQYF.

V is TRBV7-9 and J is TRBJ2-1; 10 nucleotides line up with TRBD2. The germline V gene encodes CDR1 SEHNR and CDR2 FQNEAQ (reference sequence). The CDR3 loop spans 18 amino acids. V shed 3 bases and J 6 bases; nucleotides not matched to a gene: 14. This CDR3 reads CASSLTGILAGSVNEQFF. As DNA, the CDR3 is TGTGCCAGCAGCTTGACGGGTATACTAGCGGGATCTGTCAATGAGCAGTTCTTC.

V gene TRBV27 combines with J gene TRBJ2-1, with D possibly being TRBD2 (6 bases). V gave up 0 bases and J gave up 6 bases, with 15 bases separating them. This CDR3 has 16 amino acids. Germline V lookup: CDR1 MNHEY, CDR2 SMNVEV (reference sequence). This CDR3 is CASSLSGLAKGNEQFF. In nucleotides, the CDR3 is TGTGCCAGCAGTTTATCGGGGCTAGCGAAGGGCAATGAGCAGTTCTTC.

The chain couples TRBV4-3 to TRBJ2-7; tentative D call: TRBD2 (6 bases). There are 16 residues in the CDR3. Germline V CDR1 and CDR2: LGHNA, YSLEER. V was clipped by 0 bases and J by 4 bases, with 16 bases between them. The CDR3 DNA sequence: TGCGCCAGCAGCCAAGAAGGAAGGAAACGGGAGTACGAGCAGTACTTC. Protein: CASSQEGRKREYEQYF.

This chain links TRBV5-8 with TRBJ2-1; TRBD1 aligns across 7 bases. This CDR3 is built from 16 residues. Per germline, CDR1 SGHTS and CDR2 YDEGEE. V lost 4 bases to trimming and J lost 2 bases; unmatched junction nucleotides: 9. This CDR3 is CASSTGQFKTYNEQFF. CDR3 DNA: TGTGCCAGCAGCACGGGACAGTTCAAAACCTACAATGAGCAGTTCTTC.

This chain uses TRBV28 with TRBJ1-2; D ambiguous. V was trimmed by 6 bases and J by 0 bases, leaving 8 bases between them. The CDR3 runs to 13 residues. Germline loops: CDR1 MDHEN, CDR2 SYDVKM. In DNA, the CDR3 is TGTGCCAGCAGCCTCCTAGCTAACTATGGCTACACCTTC. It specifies CASSLLANYGYTF.

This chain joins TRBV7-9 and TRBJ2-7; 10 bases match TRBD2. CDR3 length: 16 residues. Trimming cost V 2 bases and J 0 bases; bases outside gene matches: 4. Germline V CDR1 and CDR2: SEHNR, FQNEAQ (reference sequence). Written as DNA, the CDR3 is TGTGCCAGCAGCTTATCTGGACTAGCGGACTCCTACGAGCAGTACTTC. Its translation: CASSLSGLADSYEQYF.

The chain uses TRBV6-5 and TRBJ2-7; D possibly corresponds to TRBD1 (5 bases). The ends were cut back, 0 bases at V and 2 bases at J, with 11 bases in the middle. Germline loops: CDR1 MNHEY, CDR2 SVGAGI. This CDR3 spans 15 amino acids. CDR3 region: CASSYSGLEPYEQYF. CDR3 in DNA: TGTGCCAGCAGTTACTCGGGGCTCGAACCCTACGAGCAGTACTTC.

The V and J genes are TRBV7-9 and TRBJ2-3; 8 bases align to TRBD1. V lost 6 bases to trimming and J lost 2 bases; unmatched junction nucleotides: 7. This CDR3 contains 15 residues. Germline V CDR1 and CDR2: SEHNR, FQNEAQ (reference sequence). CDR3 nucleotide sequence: TGTGCCAGCAGGCAACAGGGGGTGCTCACAGATACGCAGTATTTT. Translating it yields CASRQQGVLTDTQYF.

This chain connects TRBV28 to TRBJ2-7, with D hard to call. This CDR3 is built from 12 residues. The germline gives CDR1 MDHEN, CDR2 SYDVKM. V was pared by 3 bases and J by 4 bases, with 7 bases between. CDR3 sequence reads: CASSLTRYEQYF. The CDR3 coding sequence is TGTGCCAGCAGTTTGACACGTTACGAGCAGTACTTC.